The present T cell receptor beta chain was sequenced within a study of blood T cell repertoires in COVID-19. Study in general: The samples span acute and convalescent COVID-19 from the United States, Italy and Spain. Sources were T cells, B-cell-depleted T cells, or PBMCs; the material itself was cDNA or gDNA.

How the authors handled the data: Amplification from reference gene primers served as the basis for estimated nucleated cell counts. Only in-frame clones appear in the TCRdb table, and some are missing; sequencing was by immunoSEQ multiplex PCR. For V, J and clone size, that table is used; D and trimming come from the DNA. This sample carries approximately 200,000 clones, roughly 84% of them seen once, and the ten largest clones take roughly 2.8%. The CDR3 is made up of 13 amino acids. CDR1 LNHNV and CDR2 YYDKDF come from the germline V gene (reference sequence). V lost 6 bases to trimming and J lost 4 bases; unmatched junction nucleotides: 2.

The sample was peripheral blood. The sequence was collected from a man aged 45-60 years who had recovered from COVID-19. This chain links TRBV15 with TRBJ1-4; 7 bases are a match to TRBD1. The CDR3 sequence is CATRGQSNEKLFF. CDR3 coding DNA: TGTGCCACCAGGGGACAGAGTAATGAAAAACTGTTTTTT.